What follows are 27 T cell receptor beta chains derived from one specimen sequenced in a study of blood T cell repertoires in COVID-19. Clones were read by immunoSEQ multiplex PCR, and TCRdb kept only the in-frame ones, dropping some. The sample holds roughly 50,000 clones, over 75% seen once. Sequencing input: peripheral blood. The receptors stem from an older woman with acute or convalescent COVID-19.

V gene TRBV6-5 combines with J gene TRBJ2-1; 7 nucleotides line up with TRBD2. CDR3 length: 13 amino acids. CDR1 and CDR2 from the germline V gene are MNHEY and SVGAGI. Germline trimming cut 6 bases from V and 5 bases from J; bases unmatched to any gene: 4. CDR3 amino acids: CASRRTRNNEQFF. The DNA for the CDR3 is TGTGCCAGCAGGAGGACTAGAAACAATGAGCAGTTCTTC.

This clone appeared a few times. The rearrangement joins TRBV6-6 to TRBJ2-5; D is possibly TRBD2 (6 bases). Trimming took 7 bases from V and 5 from J, leaving 11 bases between them. CDR1 is MNHNY, CDR2 SVGAGI, per germline (reference sequence). This CDR3 has 12 residues. CDR3 coding DNA: TGTGCCAGCACGGAGGGGCGGGAGACCCAGTACTTC. Translating gives CASTEGRETQYF.

The chain joins TRBV18 to TRBJ2-7; 8 positions agree with TRBD2. The CDR3 spans 14 residues. V was clipped by 5 bases and J by 6 bases; unmatched bases: 9. Germline-derived CDR1 and CDR2 are KGHSH and LQKENI. CDR3 region: CASSAGGGGLEQYF. The CDR3 bases are TGTGCCAGCTCAGCCGGGGGGGGAGGCCTCGAGCAGTACTTC.

V and J are TRBV10-3 and TRBJ2-1, with a weak D call TRBD2 (7 bases). This CDR3 has 13 residues. CDR1 is ENHRY and CDR2 is SYGVKD in the germline V gene. V lost 11 bases and J 1 base, leaving 12 bases between the germline ends. This CDR3 reads CAGGGVSYNEQFF. The CDR3 DNA reads as TGTGCCGGAGGGGGGGTTTCCTACAATGAGCAGTTCTTC.

The V and J genes are TRBV2 and TRBJ2-3, with D unclear. The V end was cut by 0 bases, the J end by 2 bases, with 12 bases between. The CDR3 covers 16 residues. Germline V CDR1 and CDR2: SNHLY, FYNNEI. CDR3 sequence: CASSEARIIVTDTQYF. CDR3 coding DNA: TGTGCCAGCAGTGAAGCGAGGATAATCGTCACAGATACGCAGTATTTT. Using reference TRBV2 and TRBJ2-3 for the parts outside the CDR3, the full variable domain is EPEVTQTPSHQVTQMGQEVILRCVPISNHLYFYWYRQILGQKVEFLVSFYNNEISEKSEIFDDQFSVERPDGSNFTLKIRSTKLEDSAMYFCASSEARIIVTDTQYFGPGTRLTVL.

This clone was seen a few times. This chain uses TRBV15 with TRBJ2-1; 7 bases match TRBD1. This CDR3 has 13 amino acids. Per the germline V gene, CDR1 is LNHNV and CDR2 is YYDKDF (reference sequence). V trimming: 11 bases; J trimming: 4 bases; junction bases outside the gene matches: 8. The CDR3 region is CAATTGYYNEQFF. The CDR3 DNA reads TGTGCCGCAACGACAGGGTATTACAATGAGCAGTTCTTC.

The sample holds a few counts of this clone. This chain links TRBV6-1 with TRBJ2-3; weak D call: TRBD2 (6 bases). Trimming took off 0 bases at V and 2 bases at J, with 12 bases between the two ends. The CDR3 totals 16 residues. Germline CDR1 and CDR2: MNHNS and SASEGT. CDR3 sequence: CASSEAWRGFTDTQYF. CDR3 nucleotide sequence: TGTGCCAGCAGTGAAGCTTGGAGGGGCTTCACAGATACGCAGTATTTT.

This clone was observed a single time. The V gene is TRBV15, the J gene TRBJ2-7, with D perhaps matching TRBD1 (6 bases). This CDR3 has 15 amino acids. From germline, CDR1 is LNHNV and CDR2 YYDKDF (reference sequence). Trimming stripped 0 bases from V and 4 bases from J, with 13 bases between. CDR3: CATSREKGQTYEQYF. CDR3 nucleotides: TGTGCCACCAGCAGAGAGAAGGGACAAACTTACGAGCAGTACTTC.

This chain links TRBV3-1 (or the pseudogene TRBV3-2) with TRBJ2-3; 8 bases line up with TRBD2. The CDR3 has 16 residues. V trimming: 4 bases; J trimming: 1 base; junction bases outside the gene matches: 7. In germline, CDR1 is LGHDT, CDR2 YNNKEL (reference sequence). CDR3 sequence: CASSPWPREGTDTQYF. In nucleotides, the CDR3 is TGTGCCAGCAGCCCCTGGCCGCGGGAGGGCACAGATACGCAGTATTTT.

This clone has more than one count but fewer than ten. The germline gene is not matched at one end of the junction; a read error may be the cause. V is TRBV5-1 and J is TRBJ2-5; tentatively, D is TRBD2 (6 bases). Germline V gene lookup returns CDR1 SGHRS and CDR2 YFSETQ. The CDR3 covers 15 residues. CDR3 DNA sequence: TGCGCCAGCAGCTTGGACACGCCCGGGAGAGAGCCCCAGTACTTC. Translating gives CASSLDTPGREPQYF. The variable domain in full, completed from reference TRBV5-1 and TRBJ2-5, reads KAGVTQTPRYLIKTRGQQVTLSCSPISGHRSVSWYQQTPGQGLQFLFEYFSETQRNKGNFPGRFSGRQFSNSRSEMNVSTLELGDSALYLCASSLDTPGREPQYFGPGTRLLVL.

This clone has just one count. This chain links TRBV6-5 with TRBJ1-2; 8 positions agree with TRBD1. The CDR3 runs to 14 residues. Germline lookup yields CDR1 MNHEY and CDR2 SVGAGI. With 5 bases clipped from V and 2 bases from J, the junction kept 4 bases outside the gene matches. The CDR3 region has the DNA TGTGCCAGCAGTCCCAACAGGGGGAACTATGGCTACACCTTC. This translates into CASSPNRGNYGYTF.

The sample holds one count of this clone. J is TRBJ2-7 and V is TRBV27, with D unclear. With 0 bases removed from V and 0 bases from J, the gap between germline ends came to 6 bases. The CDR3 sequence is 14 residues long. Per the germline V gene, CDR1 is MNHEY and CDR2 is SMNVEV (reference sequence). The CDR3 reads CASSLSHFSYEQYF. For the CDR3, the DNA is TGTGCCAGCAGTTTATCACATTTCTCCTACGAGCAGTACTTC.

The rearrangement uses TRBV30 and TRBJ2-7; tentatively, D is TRBD1 (6 bases). This CDR3 region has 13 residues. Germline assignment: CDR1 GTSNPN and CDR2 SVGIG (reference sequence). The germline V and J ends were trimmed by 3 bases and 3 bases, with 12 bases remaining between them. The CDR3 DNA sequence: TGTGCCTGGAGGTTGAGAGGGGGCTACGAGCAGTACTTC. Translated, it gives CAWRLRGGYEQYF.

The V call is TRBV27, the J call TRBJ1-3, with TRBD1 identical over 8 bases. Unmatched junction bases numbered 3, after V lost 4 bases and J lost 4 bases. The CDR3 extends over 14 amino acids. Germline V gene sequence: CDR1 MNHEY, CDR2 SMNVEV (reference sequence). CDR3 protein: CASSSRTGGNTIYF. The CDR3 DNA reads as TGTGCCAGCAGTTCGAGGACAGGGGGAAACACCATATATTTT.

This chain connects TRBV29-1 to TRBJ2-6; D gene unclear. The CDR3 loop spans 13 amino acids. V lost 3 bases and J lost 0, with 3 bases in between. Germline lookup yields CDR1 SQVTM and CDR2 ANQGSEA. CDR3 DNA: TGCAGCGTTGAGAGCTCTGGGGCCAACGTCCTGACTTTC. It yields the protein CSVESSGANVLTF.

This sequence joins TRBV4-3 and TRBJ1-1; a weak D match, TRBD1 (5 bases). Between the trimmed V and J ends, which lost 2 bases and 7 bases, there was a span of 11 bases. This CDR3 spans 13 amino acids. The germline V gene encodes CDR1 LGHNA and CDR2 YSLEER. CDR3 in DNA: TGCGCCAGCAGCCAATACGCGGGGCGTGAAGCTTTCTTT. Translating gives CASSQYAGREAFF.

The chain combines TRBV2 with TRBJ2-3; TRBD2 agrees at 7 bases. The ends lost 6 bases at V and 0 bases at J; junction bases unmatched: 6. There are 15 residues in the CDR3. Germline lookup yields CDR1 SNHLY and CDR2 FYNNEI. The CDR3 reads CASRPGTISTDTQYF. Here the CDR3 DNA reads TGTGCCAGCAGGCCCGGGACTATTAGCACAGATACGCAGTATTTT.

J is TRBJ1-2 and V is TRBV6-5, with D maybe TRBD1 (6 bases). The CDR3 consists of 12 residues. Between the trimmed V and J ends, which lost 4 bases and 6 bases, there was a span of 9 bases. Germline lookup yields CDR1 MNHEY and CDR2 SVGAGI. CDR3 DNA: TGTGCCAGCAGTTCACAGGGAAATGGCTACACCTTC. Encoded protein: CASSSQGNGYTF.

J is TRBJ2-4 and V is TRBV4-2, with TRBD2 identical over 10 bases. V lost 0 bases and J lost 1; bases outside the gene matches: 12. Germline loops: CDR1 LGHNA, CDR2 YNFKEQ. The CDR3 totals 20 residues. The CDR3 bases are TGTGCCAGCAGCCAAGATGCACCTAGCGGGGGTAGCCAGGCCAAAAACATTCAGTACTTC. Its translation: CASSQDAPSGGSQAKNIQYF.

A few counts support this clone. The genes are TRBV7-9 and TRBJ1-2; D possibly corresponds to TRBD1 (6 bases). The CDR3 runs to 11 residues. In germline, CDR1 is SEHNR, CDR2 FQNEAQ (reference sequence). V was cut by 1 base and J by 13 bases, with 10 bases left in between. The CDR3 DNA is TGTGCCAGCAGCTTAGACAGGGCCTCCACCTTC. Translated, it gives CASSLDRASTF. The full variable domain, rest sourced from reference TRBV7-9 and TRBJ1-2, is DTGVSQNPRHKITKRGQNVTFRCDPISEHNRLYWYRQTLGQGPEFLTYFQNEAQLEKSRLLSDRFSAERPKGSFSTLEIQRTEQGDSAMYLCASSLDRASTFGSGTRLTVV.

This clone was counted a single time. J is TRBJ1-2 and V is TRBV5-1; 8 positions agree with TRBD1. The junction had 11 bases not matched to a gene; V was cut back by 4 bases and J by 6 bases. The CDR3 has 15 amino acids. The germline V gene has CDR1 SGHRS and CDR2 YFSETQ. CDR3 amino acids: CASSASGGAGNGYTF. The CDR3 coding sequence is TGCGCCAGCAGCGCCTCAGGGGGCGCAGGGAATGGCTACACCTTC.

This clone was found a few times. The chain is built from TRBV5-1 and TRBJ1-2, with 9 bases aligning to TRBD1. J lost 2 bases, V lost 4 bases, and 3 bases had no gene match. This CDR3 is 14 amino acids long. Germline V gene sequence: CDR1 SGHRS, CDR2 YFSETQ. Here the CDR3 reads CASSPDRGNYGYTF. The CDR3 DNA reads as TGCGCCAGCAGCCCGGACAGGGGCAACTATGGCTACACCTTC. The full variable domain, with the rest looked up from reference TRBV5-1 and TRBJ1-2, is KAGVTQTPRYLIKTRGQQVTLSCSPISGHRSVSWYQQTPGQGLQFLFEYFSETQRNKGNFPGRFSGRQFSNSRSEMNVSTLELGDSALYLCASSPDRGNYGYTFGSGTRLTVV.

The gene calls are TRBV10-3 and TRBJ2-3, with unresolved D. The V gene's germline CDR1 is ENHRY and CDR2 SYGVKD. This CDR3 is built from 14 residues. Trimming left V 3 bases short and J 2 bases short, with 9 bases between. The CDR3 nucleotides read TGTGCCATCAGTGATGGGCAGGACACAGATACGCAGTATTTT. Translating gives CAISDGQDTDTQYF.

This chain joins TRBV12-3 or TRBV12-4 and TRBJ1-4; D is perhaps TRBD1 (6 bases). V was trimmed by 8 bases and J by 4 bases, leaving 11 bases between them. This CDR3 contains 13 residues. The DNA for the CDR3 is TGTGCCAGCGGACAGTCAGTTAATGAAAAACTGTTTTTT. Its protein is CASGQSVNEKLFF.

The chain is built from TRBV28 and TRBJ2-1, with TRBD2 identical over 9 bases. Trimming took 4 bases from V and 5 from J; bases not matched to a gene: 15. Looked up from germline, CDR1 is MDHEN and CDR2 is SYDVKM. The CDR3 consists of 18 residues. CDR3: CASSSLTRLAASHNEQFF. The CDR3, as DNA: TGTGCCAGCAGTTCACTGACCCGACTAGCGGCATCCCACAATGAGCAGTTCTTC.

This chain uses TRBV11-2 with TRBJ1-6; D ambiguous. The germline CDR1 and CDR2 sequences are SGHAT and FQNNGV. V lost 0 bases, J lost 10 bases, and 7 bases lay in between. The CDR3 covers 13 residues. This CDR3 is CASSLEAGSPLHF. The CDR3 nucleotides read TGTGCCAGCAGCTTAGAGGCGGGATCACCCCTCCACTTT. The full variable domain, in which reference TRBV11-2 and TRBJ1-6 provide the parts outside the CDR3, is EAGVAQSPRYKIIEKRQSVAFWCNPISGHATLYWYQQILGQGPKLLIQFQNNGVVDDSQLPKDRFSAERLKGVDSTLKIQPAKLEDSAVYLCASSLEAGSPLHFGNGTRLTVT.

This sequence joins TRBV5-1 and TRBJ1-1, with D possibly TRBD1 on 6 matching bases. V lost 2 bases to trimming and J lost 4 bases, with 18 bases between them. This CDR3 has 16 amino acids. CDR1 and CDR2 (germline): SGHRS, YFSETQ. The CDR3 loop reads CASSFTLTGLGTEAFF. The CDR3 DNA is TGCGCCAGCAGCTTTACCCTTACAGGGTTGGGCACTGAAGCTTTCTTT.